Described below is a single T cell receptor (beta chain) sequence and its context. Antigen unknown. This sample is drawn from a study of OX40 agonist ivuxolimab in advanced cancers. Study overall: Partial responses were achieved by three patients: one hepatocellular carcinoma, two cutaneous melanoma. Study-level findings and limits: Relative to CD4+, CD8+ T cells held more expanded clones on average. Those patients achieving a partial response at 0.1-3.0 mg/kg showed among the lowest clonal expansion.

Sequencing used immunoSEQ multiplex PCR; TCRdb keeps in-frame clones, though not all of them. The data contain tens of thousands of clones, approximately 90% of them singletons. This sequence originates from an adult with an advanced solid tumor such as melanoma, head and neck, liver or kidney cancer. This material consisted of CD4+ or CD8+ T cells sorted from blood, taken in a trial of the OX40 agonist ivuxolimab.

The CDR3 sequence: CASSQDSYNSPLHF. The CDR3 nucleotides are TGCGCCAGCAGCCAGGACAGCTATAATTCACCCCTCCACTTT. This chain uses TRBV5-1 with TRBJ1-6; TRBD1 is a possible D gene (6 bases). Germline CDR1 reads SGHRS; CDR2 reads YFSETQ. The V gene lost 4 bases and the J gene lost 3 bases, with 8 bases spanning the gap. This CDR3 comprises 14 residues.